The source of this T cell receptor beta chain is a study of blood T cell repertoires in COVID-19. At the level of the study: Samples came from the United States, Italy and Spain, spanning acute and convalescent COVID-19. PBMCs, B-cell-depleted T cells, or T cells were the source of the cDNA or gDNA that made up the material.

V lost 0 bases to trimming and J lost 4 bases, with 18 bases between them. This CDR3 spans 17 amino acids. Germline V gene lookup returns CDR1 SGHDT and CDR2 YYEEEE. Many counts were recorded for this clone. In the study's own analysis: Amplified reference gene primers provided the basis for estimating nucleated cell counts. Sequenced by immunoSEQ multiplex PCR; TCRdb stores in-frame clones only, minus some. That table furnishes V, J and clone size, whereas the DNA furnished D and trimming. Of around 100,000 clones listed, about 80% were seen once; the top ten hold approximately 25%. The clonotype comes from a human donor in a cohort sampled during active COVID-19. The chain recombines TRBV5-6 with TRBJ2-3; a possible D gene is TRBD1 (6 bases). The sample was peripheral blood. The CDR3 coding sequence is TGTGCCAGCAGCTTGGCCGCCAGGGGCGTTGGCGCAGATACGCAGTATTTT. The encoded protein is CASSLAARGVGADTQYF.